This T cell receptor beta chain was obtained from a study of T cells in Graves' hyperthyroidism and ophthalmopathy. Study overall: Peripheral blood sampling occurred at initial diagnosis, before any treatment. The study, taken as a whole, reports: In the analysis, a 13 V-J model separated ophthalmopathy from stable hyperthyroidism.

The count of this clonotype is one. Its antigen is as yet unknown. It may be a read error: a sequence one base away is much more abundant. CDR1 is SQVTM, CDR2 ANQGSEA, per germline. The CDR3 spans 14 residues. Amplification targeted TCR beta CDR3 regions from RNA transcripts. In the first-round RT-PCR of the TCR CDR3, the HTBI primer set was used. From the multiplex PCR reads, TCRdb called clonotypes with MiXCR, one entry per CDR3 protein. This sample carries hundreds of thousands of distinct CDR3 sequences, 15% to 19% of them seen once, and the ten largest clones take roughly 25%. This sequence was found in a woman aged 18-30 years with Graves' hyperthyroidism that later progressed to Graves' ophthalmopathy. The rearrangement uses TRBV29-1 and TRBJ2-2, with a possible D match to TRBD2 (6 bases). Sequences were obtained from blood. CDR3 coding DNA: TGCAGCGTCGGGGGACTGACGAACACCGGGGAGCTGTCTTTT. Its protein product is CSVGGLTNTGELSF.